One sample yielded the 29 T cell receptor beta chains listed below, sequenced in a study of T cell repertoires in cytomegalovirus infection. TCRdb redid the calling of the reads with MiXCR, one entry per CDR3 protein. The sample carries 740,000 or so distinct CDR3 sequences, approximately 40% recorded once. Sequencing used PBMCs. The source is a human donor in good health (CMV status not recorded). Some clones in this sample may be carry-over from other donors' samples.

This rearrangement joins TRBV28 to TRBJ1-6; D is uncertain. CDR3 length: 13 amino acids. The germline V gene has CDR1 MDHEN and CDR2 SYDVKM. The V gene lost 5 bases and the J gene lost 6 bases, with 8 bases spanning the gap. This CDR3 reads CASSPQLNSPLHF. DNA for the CDR3: TGTGCCAGCAGTCCCCAACTTAATTCACCCCTCCACTTT.

The gene calls are TRBV6-2 or TRBV6-3 and TRBJ2-7, with 7 bases that match TRBD2. The CDR3 extends over 15 amino acids. The junction had 15 bases not matched to a gene; V was cut back by 9 bases and J by 4 bases. Germline V gene data show CDR1 as MNHEY and CDR2 as SVGEGT. The CDR3 coding sequence is TGTGCCAGGACCCCCCCGGGGGGAGGAGGTTACGAGCAGTACTTC. Amino acids: CARTPPGGGGYEQYF.

The chain joins TRBV6-4 to TRBJ2-1; 7 bases align to TRBD2. The CDR3 is made up of 15 amino acids. Germline assignment: CDR1 MRHNA and CDR2 SNTAGT. V lost 0 bases, J lost 8 bases, and 7 bases stayed unmatched. The DNA of the CDR3 is TGTGCCAGCAGTGACTCCTCAGCGGGGTATGATGAGCAGTTCTTC. Its translation: CASSDSSAGYDEQFF.

This clonotype was observed a few times. The rearrangement joins TRBV6-5 to TRBJ1-1, with a weak D call TRBD1 (5 bases). From germline, CDR1 is MNHEY and CDR2 SVGAGI. Between the trimmed V and J ends, which lost 0 bases and 7 bases, there was a span of 9 bases. This CDR3 spans 13 amino acids. The CDR3: CASSYSETDEAFF. CDR3 nucleotides: TGTGCCAGCAGTTACTCGGAGACAGATGAAGCTTTCTTT.

V gene TRBV29-1 combines with J gene TRBJ1-2, with a tentative D call TRBD1 (6 bases). Germline assignment: CDR1 SQVTM and CDR2 ANQGSEA. This CDR3 is 16 amino acids long. The V and J ends lost 6 bases and 4 bases respectively, with 24 bases between them. The CDR3 spells CSVGNDGTPNRYGYTF. In DNA form, the CDR3 reads TGCAGCGTGGGAAACGACGGGACACCGAATCGCTATGGCTACACCTTC.

This clonotype was seen only once. Being one base from a much bigger clone, this may be a read error. This CDR3 is missing its conserved last phenylalanine or tryptophan, likely due to a read error. The chain uses TRBV7-2 and TRBJ2-1; TRBD1 aligns across 7 bases. V was clipped by 1 base and J by 1 base; unmatched bases: 1. Germline assignment: CDR1 SGHTA and CDR2 FQGNSA. The CDR3 loop spans 15 amino acids. The CDR3 protein is CASSLVQGSYNEQFL. Here the CDR3 DNA reads TGTGCCAGCAGCTTAGTACAGGGGTCCTACAATGAGCAGTTCTTA.

V is TRBV19 and J is TRBJ1-2; 7 nucleotides match TRBD1. The CDR3 covers 15 residues. CDR1 and CDR2 from the germline V gene are LNHDA and SQIVND (reference sequence). After removal of 4 bases from V and 5 bases from J, the junction contained 10 bases not matched to a gene. The chain's CDR3 is CASSTHSGQLYGYTF. Written as DNA, the CDR3 is TGTGCCAGTAGTACACATTCGGGACAGCTTTATGGCTACACCTTC. Complete variable domain (other parts from reference TRBV19 and TRBJ1-2): DGGITQSPKYLFRKEGQNVTLSCEQNLNHDAMYWYRQDPGQGLRLIYYSQIVNDFQKGDIAEGYSVSREKKESFPLTVTSAQKNPTAFYLCASSTHSGQLYGYTFGSGTRLTVV.

The table lists this clonotype with a few counts. The chain joins TRBV28 to TRBJ1-2; no definite D call. V was cut by 3 bases and J by 5 bases, with 7 bases left in between. This CDR3 contains 12 residues. Germline values: CDR1 MDHEN, CDR2 SYDVKM. The CDR3 loop reads CASSFGRYGYTF. DNA of the CDR3: TGTGCCAGCAGTTTCGGCAGATATGGCTACACCTTC.

This clonotype has a handful of counts. J is TRBJ2-7 and V is TRBV6-6, with D unclear. The CDR3 is 13 amino acids. Germline assignment: CDR1 MNHNY and CDR2 SVGAGI (reference sequence). V was shortened by 2 bases and J by 1 base, with 6 bases between the two germline ends. CDR3 region: CASSYTVSYEQYF. The CDR3 DNA follows: TGTGCCAGCAGTTACACCGTTTCCTACGAGCAGTACTTC.

This clonotype has more than one count but fewer than ten. The V and J genes are TRBV24-1 and TRBJ2-1; 8 positions agree with TRBD1. The trim removed 6 bases at V and 6 bases at J, leaving 9 bases unmatched. CDR3 length: 15 residues. Germline lookup yields CDR1 KGHDR and CDR2 SFDVKD. CDR3 in amino acids: CATSSKDRAGNEQFF. The DNA for the CDR3 is TGTGCCACCAGTTCCAAGGACAGGGCGGGCAATGAGCAGTTCTTC.

The chain combines TRBV20-1 with TRBJ2-5, with TRBD1 identical over 10 bases. Germline-derived CDR1 and CDR2 are DFQATT and SNEGSKA (reference sequence). V was pared by 0 bases and J by 5 bases, with 6 bases of the junction left unmatched. The CDR3 has 15 amino acids. CDR3 coding DNA: TGCAGTGCTAGAGATGGGGACAGGGGATGGGAGACCCAGTACTTC. It yields the protein CSARDGDRGWETQYF.

There are a few counts of this clonotype. The CDR3 sequence is CASSNRDRRYYNSPLHF. The DNA of the CDR3 is TGTGCCAGCAGCAATCGGGACAGGCGATACTATAATTCACCCCTCCACTTT. J is TRBJ1-6 and V is TRBV12-3 or TRBV12-4; 8 bases agree with TRBD1. V shed 6 bases, J shed 3 bases, and the junction held 10 bases outside the gene matches. The CDR3 covers 17 residues.

The chain joins TRBV7-6 to TRBJ2-7; D may be TRBD2 (6 bases). V lost 3 bases and J 1 base, leaving 10 bases between the germline ends. Germline CDR1 and CDR2: SGHVS and FNYEAQ. The CDR3 totals 14 residues. CDR3 nucleotides: TGTGCCAGCAGCTTTGGGGAGGTGTCCTACGAGCAGTACTTC. The encoded protein is CASSFGEVSYEQYF.

This clonotype has only a few counts. The chain has TRBV18 and TRBJ2-1; 11 nucleotides align to TRBD2. This CDR3 has 16 amino acids. The ends lost 3 bases at V and 9 bases at J; junction bases unmatched: 10. Germline V gives CDR1 KGHSH, CDR2 LQKENI. The DNA for the CDR3 is TGTGCCAGCTCACCCCAGACTAGCGGGATAAGAGGTGAGCAGTTCTTC. This gives the protein CASSPQTSGIRGEQFF.

The chain couples TRBV7-6 to TRBJ1-5; no reliable D call. Trimming removed 6 bases at V and 8 bases at J, with 11 bases between. CDR1 SGHVS and CDR2 FNYEAQ come from the germline V gene. There are 12 residues in the CDR3. The CDR3 sequence is CASSPGGEPQHF. CDR3 DNA sequence: TGTGCCAGCAGTCCTGGCGGAGAGCCCCAGCATTTT.

The chain couples TRBV28 to TRBJ2-1; 15 bases map to TRBD2. The CDR3 has 21 amino acids. J lost 1 base, V lost 5 bases, and 15 bases had no gene match. The germline V gene encodes CDR1 MDHEN and CDR2 SYDVKM. The CDR3 region is CASSPTGLAGGQGGSYNEQFF. CDR3 in DNA: TGTGCCAGCAGTCCTACTGGACTAGCGGGGGGGCAGGGTGGGTCCTACAATGAGCAGTTCTTC. Supplemented by reference TRBV28 and TRBJ2-1, the full variable domain reads DVKVTQSSRYLVKRTGEKVFLECVQDMDHENMFWYRQDPGLGLRLIYFSYDVKMKEKGDIPEGYSVSREKKERFSLILESASTNQTSMYLCASSPTGLAGGQGGSYNEQFFGPGTRLTVL.

V is TRBV2 and J is TRBJ2-1; 7 bases fit TRBD1. The CDR3 has 17 residues. CDR1 and CDR2 (germline): SNHLY, FYNNEI. The junction had 9 bases not matched to a gene; V was cut back by 4 bases and J by 0 bases. CDR3 in amino acids: CASSARTGTVSYNEQFF. CDR3 DNA: TGTGCCAGCAGTGCTCGAACCGGGACAGTCTCCTACAATGAGCAGTTCTTC. Full variable domain (outside the CDR3, taken from reference TRBV2 and TRBJ2-1): EPEVTQTPSHQVTQMGQEVILRCVPISNHLYFYWYRQILGQKVEFLVSFYNNEISEKSEIFDDQFSVERPDGSNFTLKIRSTKLEDSAMYFCASSARTGTVSYNEQFFGPGTRLTVL.

This chain connects TRBV28 to TRBJ1-3; D is undetermined. Trimming shortened V by 8 bases and J by 2 bases, and 13 bases separated the two germline ends. This CDR3 is 14 amino acids long. The germline CDR1 and CDR2 sequences are MDHEN and SYDVKM. Here the CDR3 DNA reads TGTGCCAGCCTGACTCAGCGGACTGGAAACACCATATATTTT. It codes for CASLTQRTGNTIYF.

This clonotype was seen just once. The chain uses TRBV25-1 and TRBJ2-1, with D possibly TRBD1 on 6 matching bases. The CDR3 spans 14 residues. The germline CDR1 and CDR2 sequences are MGHDK and SYGVNS. V lost 2 bases to trimming and J lost 3 bases, with 8 bases between them. The CDR3 nucleotides read TGTGCCAGCAGTGAAGTGGACAGCTACAATGAGCAGTTCTTC. It codes for CASSEVDSYNEQFF.

Ten or more counts support this clonotype. CDR3 loop: CASSFRGEQFF. The CDR3 DNA reads as TGTGCCAGCAGTTTCAGGGGTGAGCAGTTCTTC. The chain couples TRBV12-3 or TRBV12-4 to TRBJ2-1, with a possible D match to TRBD1 (6 bases). The CDR3 totals 11 residues. V was clipped by 3 bases and J by 9 bases, with 6 bases between them.

This clonotype was picked up a small number of times. The chain couples TRBV19 to TRBJ2-7; TRBD1 aligns across 7 bases. The CDR3 is 13 residues long. Germline V gene lookup returns CDR1 LNHDA and CDR2 SQIVND (reference sequence). V dropped 3 bases and J dropped 3; count of bases not matched to a gene: 2. The CDR3 is CASSMTGIYEQYF. The CDR3 nucleotides read TGTGCCAGTAGTATGACAGGGATCTACGAGCAGTACTTC.

This clonotype appeared many times. The V gene is TRBV7-8, the J gene TRBJ2-4; D is perhaps TRBD1 (6 bases). In germline, CDR1 is SGHVS, CDR2 FQNEAQ. Trimming pared 4 bases from V and 1 base from J, leaving 14 bases between. The CDR3 is 16 residues long. The CDR3 sequence: CASSSGRGLAKNIQYF. CDR3 in DNA: TGTGCCAGCAGCTCCGGCAGGGGTTTGGCCAAAAACATTCAGTACTTC.

This clonotype occurred a few times. The chain employs TRBV6-6 and TRBJ2-7; possible D gene TRBD1, 6 bases. The V and J ends lost 4 bases and 0 bases respectively, with 10 bases between them. Germline V gene lookup returns CDR1 MNHNY and CDR2 SVGAGI (reference sequence). This CDR3 has 14 residues. The DNA of the CDR3 is TGTGCCAGCAGTTGGACAGCGAGCTCCTACGAGCAGTACTTC. The encoded protein is CASSWTASSYEQYF.

Only a few counts were recorded for this clonotype. V gene TRBV7-3 combines with J gene TRBJ1-1; D remains unclear. The CDR3 totals 13 residues. Trimming left V 1 base short and J 8 bases short, with 11 bases between. Germline CDR1 SGHTA, CDR2 FQGTGA. The CDR3 is CASSLNGKGEAFF. Here the CDR3 DNA reads TGTGCCAGCAGCTTAAATGGGAAAGGGGAAGCTTTCTTT.

The chain combines TRBV12-3 or TRBV12-4 with TRBJ1-5; D is unresolved. This CDR3 region has 12 residues. Trimming stripped 7 bases from V and 0 bases from J, with 4 bases between. CDR3 bases: TGTGCCAGCACCGATAGCAATCAGCCCCAGCATTTT. This codes for CASTDSNQPQHF.

The rearrangement joins TRBV19 to TRBJ1-2; D is uncertain. Trimming left V 3 bases short and J 7 bases short, with 12 bases between. This CDR3 comprises 13 residues. In germline, CDR1 is LNHDA, CDR2 SQIVND (reference sequence). The CDR3 sequence: CASSIFSGTGYTF. In DNA, the CDR3 is TGTGCCAGTAGTATTTTCTCAGGAACTGGCTACACCTTC.

The chain is built from TRBV2 and TRBJ1-5; D call uncertain. Between the trimmed V and J ends, which lost 6 bases and 0 bases, there was a span of 12 bases. The CDR3 spans 15 residues. Germline V CDR1 and CDR2: SNHLY, FYNNEI. The CDR3 protein is CASSERSHSNQPQHF. The CDR3 bases are TGTGCCAGCAGCGAACGGAGCCATAGCAATCAGCCCCAGCATTTT.

This rearrangement joins TRBV28 to TRBJ1-1; D gene uncertain. The CDR3 has 14 amino acids. CDR1 is MDHEN and CDR2 is SYDVKM in the germline V gene. With 6 bases removed from V and 8 bases from J, the gap between germline ends came to 19 bases. CDR3 amino acids: CASSYTSRPPEAFF. CDR3 DNA: TGTGCCAGCAGCTATACGTCCAGACCTCCAGAAGCTTTCTTT. The entire variable domain, with the rest obtained from reference TRBV28 and TRBJ1-1, is as follows: DVKVTQSSRYLVKRTGEKVFLECVQDMDHENMFWYRQDPGLGLRLIYFSYDVKMKEKGDIPEGYSVSREKKERFSLILESASTNQTSMYLCASSYTSRPPEAFFGQGTRLTVV.

This clonotype has at least ten counts. V and J are TRBV7-8 and TRBJ2-6; perhaps TRBD1 as D (6 bases). V was clipped by 1 base and J by 12 bases, with 22 bases between them. This CDR3 has 17 amino acids. CDR1 SGHVS and CDR2 FQNEAQ come from the germline V gene. CDR3 DNA: TGTGCCAGCAGCTTAGTCTGGGCAGGACAGCCCTTAGGCGTCCTGACTTTC. It yields the protein CASSLVWAGQPLGVLTF.